This TCR beta chain was sequenced for a study of blood T cell repertoires in COVID-19. This clone was seen a few times. Someone with COVID-19 had been met by exposed participants within 2 weeks before study entry. The data were produced by immunoSEQ multiplex PCR, yet TCRdb's version contains in-frame clones alone and is incomplete. The table has approximately 200,000 clones, around nine tenths seen once; the top ten hold over 3.5%. V lost 2 bases to trimming and J lost 9 bases; unmatched junction nucleotides: 7. The CDR3 is 15 amino acids. CDR1 KGHSH and CDR2 LQKENI come from the germline V gene. The V call is TRBV18, the J call TRBJ1-6; 7 bases are a match to TRBD1. This receptor was obtained from a woman aged 25-40 years who had been exposed to COVID-19. Sequences were obtained from PBMCs or T cells enriched from blood (not recorded which). The CDR3 region is CASSPKTGASSPLHF. The CDR3 nucleotides are TGTGCCAGCTCACCAAAAACAGGGGCTAGTTCACCCCTCCACTTT.